Shown below are 19 T cell receptor beta chains from a single sample sequenced in a study of blood T cells in healthy people across ages. Together with a sample-barcoded 5' primer, a J-beta primer mix was included in a second PCR lasting about 7 to 12 cycles. MiXCR, applied by TCRdb to the 5' RACE reads, yields one record per CDR3 protein. The profile shows over 1,300,000 distinct CDR3 sequences, almost 60% of them singletons. Sequencing was done on a sample of blood. The receptor set was obtained from a man aged 18-30 years in good health.

V is TRBV28 and J is TRBJ2-5; 10 bases are a match to TRBD1. With the DNA end fitting TRBJ2-7 better, the J assignment may be wrong. CDR1 MDHEN and CDR2 SYDVKM come from the germline V gene. CDR3 length: 15 residues. The DNA for the CDR3 is TGTGCCAGCAGCCCCTTGACAGGGGGCGGCTACGAGCAGTACTTC. Protein product: CASSPLTGGGYEQYF.

The chain couples TRBV20-1 to TRBJ2-3; 12 bases match TRBD2. The ends lost 0 bases at V and 5 bases at J; junction bases unmatched: 6. Germline loops: CDR1 DFQATT, CDR2 SNEGSKA (reference sequence). The CDR3 spans 16 residues. CDR3 in amino acids: CSARDPSGGGGDTQYF. Written as DNA, the CDR3 is TGCAGTGCTAGAGACCCTAGCGGGGGGGGAGGAGATACGCAGTATTTT.

This clonotype appeared a few times. This chain joins TRBV29-1 and TRBJ2-5; D is ambiguous. CDR1 is SQVTM, CDR2 ANQGSEA, per germline. The V gene lost 2 bases and the J gene lost 4 bases, with 11 bases spanning the gap. The CDR3 length is 13 residues. The CDR3 region is CSVEFGLRETQYF. In DNA form, the CDR3 reads TGCAGCGTTGAATTCGGATTGCGAGAGACCCAGTACTTC.

This clonotype was seen a handful of times. The V gene is TRBV20-1, the J gene TRBJ2-1; TRBD2 aligns across 8 bases. The trim removed 0 bases at V and 0 bases at J, leaving 7 bases unmatched. This CDR3 has 17 amino acids. Per the germline V gene, CDR1 is DFQATT and CDR2 is SNEGSKA (reference sequence). This CDR3 reads CSARDLFSGTSYNEQFF. The CDR3 DNA reads as TGCAGTGCTAGAGATCTTTTTAGCGGGACCTCCTACAATGAGCAGTTCTTC.

Worth noting for this clonotype: Compared with germline, one end of the junction differs, possibly owing to a read error. The J gene is TRBJ1-2, the V gene TRBV6-1; TRBD1 matches 11 bases. The germline V gene has CDR1 MNHNS and CDR2 SASEGT. This CDR3 is built from 16 residues. The chain's CDR3 is CAGSTGTGGMFYGYTF. The CDR3 nucleotides are TGTGCCGGCAGTACCGGGACAGGGGGGATGTTCTATGGCTACACCTTC.

There are a few counts of this clonotype. The genes are TRBV29-1 and TRBJ2-7; perhaps D is TRBD1 or TRBD2 (5 bases each). CDR1 is SQVTM and CDR2 is ANQGSEA in the germline V gene. V lost 6 bases and J lost 5, with 14 bases in between. The CDR3 has 12 amino acids. CDR3 region: CSVPGTRDEQYF. The CDR3, as DNA: TGCAGCGTGCCAGGGACCAGGGACGAGCAGTACTTC.

This clonotype was counted between two and nine times. The chain has TRBV4-1 and TRBJ2-5; D uncertain. V was cut by 4 bases and J by 5 bases, with 11 bases left in between. This CDR3 has 13 residues. Germline V gives CDR1 MGHRA, CDR2 YSYEKL. The CDR3 reads CASSLLVEETQYF. The CDR3 nucleotides are TGCGCCAGCAGCCTTCTAGTTGAGGAGACCCAGTACTTC.

As DNA, the CDR3 is TGTGCCAGCGAACAGGGGGGAATTACCGAGCAGTACTTC. It yields the protein CASEQGGITEQYF. J is TRBJ2-7 and V is TRBV6-2 or TRBV6-3; 8 bases map to TRBD1. From germline, CDR1 is MNHEY and CDR2 SVGEGT. V lost 8 bases, J lost 6 bases, and 9 bases stayed unmatched. This CDR3 comprises 13 residues.

V and J are TRBV3-1 and TRBJ2-3; TRBD1 matches 10 bases. The V segment lost 6 bases and the J segment 7 bases; nucleotides outside the gene matches: 13. CDR3 length: 16 residues. Per germline, CDR1 LGHDT and CDR2 YNNKEL (reference sequence). The CDR3 is CASSQPGTGDPNTQYF. Written as DNA, the CDR3 is TGTGCCAGCAGTCAACCTGGGACAGGGGATCCGAATACGCAGTATTTT.

This clonotype was seen a handful of times. The rearrangement uses TRBV29-1 and TRBJ2-7; D gene uncertain. The CDR3 covers 12 residues. Trimming pared 5 bases from V and 0 bases from J, leaving 8 bases between. Germline V lookup: CDR1 SQVTM, CDR2 ANQGSEA. CDR3 residues: CSVSVSSYEQYF. As DNA, the CDR3 is TGCAGCGTTTCAGTGAGCTCCTACGAGCAGTACTTC.

The chain links TRBV6-5 to TRBJ1-5; D unresolved. The V gene lost 5 bases and the J gene lost 1 base, with 12 bases spanning the gap. The CDR3 has 15 residues. The germline gives CDR1 MNHEY, CDR2 SVGAGI. CDR3 nucleotide sequence: TGTGCCAGCAGTGCAGACACCAGAAGCAATCAGCCCCAGCATTTT. Protein: CASSADTRSNQPQHF.

This clonotype has just a few counts. This CDR3 reads CASWTGGYNSPLHF. The DNA for the CDR3 is TGTGCCAGCTGGACAGGGGGCTATAATTCACCCCTCCACTTT. This sequence joins TRBV6-5 and TRBJ1-6, with 10 bases aligning to TRBD1. The CDR3 loop spans 14 amino acids. CDR1 and CDR2 (germline): MNHEY, SVGAGI. V lost 8 bases to trimming and J lost 3 bases; unmatched junction nucleotides: 1.

The chain joins TRBV27 to TRBJ2-1; 9 bases match TRBD2. Germline CDR1 reads MNHEY; CDR2 reads SMNVEV (reference sequence). V was pared by 5 bases and J by 7 bases, with 9 bases of the junction left unmatched. This CDR3 has 15 residues. The DNA of the CDR3 is TGTGCCAGCAGTCCTCTAGCGGGAACCCGGAATGAGCAGTTCTTC. Translation gives CASSPLAGTRNEQFF.

This clonotype was seen a few times. A much larger clone differs by one base, so this may be a read error. The chain links TRBV4-2 to TRBJ2-1; D is unclear. The end of the DNA fits TRBJ2-7 better, so the J call may be wrong. In germline, CDR1 is LGHNA, CDR2 YNFKEQ. The CDR3 is made up of 16 amino acids. The CDR3 DNA sequence: TGTGCCAGCAGCCACAAGAGCGAGCTGCACTACAATGAGCAGTACTTC. It encodes CASSHKSELHYNEQYF.

The J gene is TRBJ2-1, the V gene TRBV5-1, with 13 bases that match TRBD2. The DNA matches TRBJ2-7 better at its end, which makes the J call doubtful. CDR1 is SGHRS, CDR2 YFSETQ, per germline. This CDR3 has 16 amino acids. CDR3 protein: CASSPAGLAGYNEQYF. The CDR3 coding sequence is TGCGCCAGCAGCCCCGCGGGACTAGCGGGGTACAATGAGCAGTACTTC.

The V gene is TRBV18, the J gene TRBJ2-4; D uncertain. The J call may be mistaken, given a closer DNA end match to TRBJ2-7. The CDR3 has 15 residues. Per the germline V gene, CDR1 is KGHSH and CDR2 is LQKENI. The CDR3, as DNA: TGTGCCAGCTCACCAGCGGCCGCCTCAACCTACGAGCAGTACTTC. It codes for CASSPAAASTYEQYF.

The CDR3 sequence is CASRRSQSNEKLFF. The CDR3 region has the DNA TGTGCCAGCAGGCGAAGCCAGTCTAATGAAAAACTGTTTTTT. The J gene is TRBJ1-4, the V gene TRBV6-6; D is ambiguous. The CDR3 length is 14 residues. Trimming removed 6 bases from V and 3 bases from J, with 11 bases in between. Germline-derived CDR1 and CDR2 are MNHNY and SVGAGI (reference sequence).

The rearrangement joins TRBV30 to TRBJ2-1; D is unclear. Looked up from germline, CDR1 is GTSNPN and CDR2 is SVGIG (reference sequence). The CDR3 covers 13 residues. V gave up 3 bases and J gave up 9 bases, with 15 bases separating them. CDR3 nucleotide sequence: TGTGCCTGGAGGAAACATCCGATGATTGAGCAGTTCTTC. It translates to CAWRKHPMIEQFF.

This clonotype occurred a few times. The V gene is TRBV7-8, the J gene TRBJ2-3; 8 bases are a match to TRBD1. V shed 2 bases and J 1 base; nucleotides not matched to a gene: 17. The V gene's germline CDR1 is SGHVS and CDR2 FQNEAQ. This CDR3 contains 20 residues. The CDR3 bases are TGTGCCAGCAGCTTATACACAGGGACAGGAATCGAAGGGGGCACAGATACGCAGTATTTT. It yields the protein CASSLYTGTGIEGGTDTQYF.